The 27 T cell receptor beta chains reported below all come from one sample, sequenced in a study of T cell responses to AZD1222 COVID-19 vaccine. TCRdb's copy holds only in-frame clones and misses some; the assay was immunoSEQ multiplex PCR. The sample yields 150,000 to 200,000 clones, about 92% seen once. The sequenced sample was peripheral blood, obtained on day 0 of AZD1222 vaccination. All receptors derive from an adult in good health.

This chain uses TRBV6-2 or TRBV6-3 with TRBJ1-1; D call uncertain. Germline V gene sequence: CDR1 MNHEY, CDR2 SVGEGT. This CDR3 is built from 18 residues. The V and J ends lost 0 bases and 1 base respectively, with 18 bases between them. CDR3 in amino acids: CASSYSILRPVKNTEAFF. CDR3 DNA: TGTGCCAGCAGTTACTCGATACTGCGGCCAGTGAAGAACACTGAAGCTTTCTTT.

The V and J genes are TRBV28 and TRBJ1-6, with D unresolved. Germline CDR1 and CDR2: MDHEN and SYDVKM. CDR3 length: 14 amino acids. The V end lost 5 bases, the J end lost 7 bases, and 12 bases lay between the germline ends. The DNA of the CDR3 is TGTGCCAGCAGTAACAATTGGGGAAATTCACCCCTCCACTTT. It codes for CASSNNWGNSPLHF.

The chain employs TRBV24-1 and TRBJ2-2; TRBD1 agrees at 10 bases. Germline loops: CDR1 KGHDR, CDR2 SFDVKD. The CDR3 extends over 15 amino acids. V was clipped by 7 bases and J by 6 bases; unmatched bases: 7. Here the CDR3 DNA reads TGTGCCACCAGCCTGGGACAGGGGATGGCCGGGGAGCTGTTTTTT. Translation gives CATSLGQGMAGELFF.

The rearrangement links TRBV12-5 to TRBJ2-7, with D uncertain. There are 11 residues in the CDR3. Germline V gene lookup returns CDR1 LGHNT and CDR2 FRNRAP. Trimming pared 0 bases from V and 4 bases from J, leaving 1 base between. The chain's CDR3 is CASGLVYEQYF. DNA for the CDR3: TGTGCTAGTGGTTTGGTTTACGAGCAGTACTTC. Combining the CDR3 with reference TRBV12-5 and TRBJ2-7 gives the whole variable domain DARVTQTPRHKVTEMGQEVTMRCQPILGHNTVFWYRQTMMQGLELLAYFRNRAPLDDSGMPKDRFSAEMPDATLATLKIQPSEPRDSAVYFCASGLVYEQYFGPGTRLTVT.

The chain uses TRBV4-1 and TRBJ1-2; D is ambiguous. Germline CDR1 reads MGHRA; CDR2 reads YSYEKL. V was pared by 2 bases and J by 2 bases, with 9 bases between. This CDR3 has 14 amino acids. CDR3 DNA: TGCGCCAGCAGCCAACCCACAAGGAACTATGGCTACACCTTC. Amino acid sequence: CASSQPTRNYGYTF.

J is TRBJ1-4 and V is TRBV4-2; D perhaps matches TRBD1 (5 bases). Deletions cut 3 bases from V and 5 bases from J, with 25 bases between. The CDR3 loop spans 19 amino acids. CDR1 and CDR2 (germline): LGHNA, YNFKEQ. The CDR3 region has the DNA TGTGCCAGCAGCCAGCATACCGGGACGCAAAGGGGCTCAAATGAAAAACTGTTTTTT. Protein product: CASSQHTGTQRGSNEKLFF.

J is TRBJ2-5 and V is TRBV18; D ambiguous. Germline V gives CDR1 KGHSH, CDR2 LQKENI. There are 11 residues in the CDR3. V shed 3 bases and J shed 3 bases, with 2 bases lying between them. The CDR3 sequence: CASSPKETQYF. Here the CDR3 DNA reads TGTGCCAGCTCACCCAAAGAGACCCAGTACTTC. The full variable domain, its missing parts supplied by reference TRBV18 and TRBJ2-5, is NAGVMQNPRHLVRRRGQEARLRCSPMKGHSHVYWYRQLPEEGLKFMVYLQKENIIDESGMPKERFSAEFPKEGPSILRIQQVVRGDSAAYFCASSPKETQYFGPGTRLLVL.

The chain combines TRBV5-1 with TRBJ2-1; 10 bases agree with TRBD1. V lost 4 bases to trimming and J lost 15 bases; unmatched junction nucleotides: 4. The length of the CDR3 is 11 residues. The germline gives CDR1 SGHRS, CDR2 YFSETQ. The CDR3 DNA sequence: TGCGCCAGCAGCGGGACAGGGGAACGGTTCTTC. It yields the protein CASSGTGERFF. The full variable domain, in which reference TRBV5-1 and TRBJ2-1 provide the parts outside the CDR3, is KAGVTQTPRYLIKTRGQQVTLSCSPISGHRSVSWYQQTPGQGLQFLFEYFSETQRNKGNFPGRFSGRQFSNSRSEMNVSTLELGDSALYLCASSGTGERFFGPGTRLTVL.

The CDR3 sequence is CASSLTRDHGAFF. The CDR3, as DNA: TGTGCCAGCAGCTTAACCCGGGATCACGGAGCTTTCTTT. The V call is TRBV13, the J call TRBJ1-1; D not resolved. Germline assignment: CDR1 PRHDT and CDR2 FYEKMQ (reference sequence). With 2 bases removed from V and 10 bases from J, the gap between germline ends came to 14 bases. The CDR3 length is 13 residues.

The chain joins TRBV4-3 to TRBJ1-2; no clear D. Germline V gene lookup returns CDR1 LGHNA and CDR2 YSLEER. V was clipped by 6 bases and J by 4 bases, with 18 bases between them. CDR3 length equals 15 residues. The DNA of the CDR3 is TGCGCCAGCAGTCTTGTACATGGGGAGGGCTATGGCTACACCTTC. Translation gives CASSLVHGEGYGYTF.

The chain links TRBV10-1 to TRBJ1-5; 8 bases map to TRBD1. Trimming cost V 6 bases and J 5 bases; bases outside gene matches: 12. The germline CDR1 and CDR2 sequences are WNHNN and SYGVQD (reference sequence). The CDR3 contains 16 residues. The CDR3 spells CASSLGQGAFDQPQHF. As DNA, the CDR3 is TGCGCCAGCAGCCTAGGACAGGGCGCCTTCGATCAGCCCCAGCATTTT.

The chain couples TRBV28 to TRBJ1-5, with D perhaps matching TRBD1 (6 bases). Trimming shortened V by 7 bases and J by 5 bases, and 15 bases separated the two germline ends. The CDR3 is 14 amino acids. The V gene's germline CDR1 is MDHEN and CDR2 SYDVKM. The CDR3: CASIRPGGHQPQHF. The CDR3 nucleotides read TGTGCCAGCATCCGACCGGGGGGCCATCAGCCCCAGCATTTT.

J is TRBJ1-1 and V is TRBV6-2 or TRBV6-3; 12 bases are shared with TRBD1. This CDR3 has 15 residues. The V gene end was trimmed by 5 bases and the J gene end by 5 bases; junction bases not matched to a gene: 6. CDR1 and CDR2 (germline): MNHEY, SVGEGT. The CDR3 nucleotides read TGTGCCAGCAGTGCCGGGACAGGGGGCATGACTGAAGCTTTCTTT. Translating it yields CASSAGTGGMTEAFF.

The CDR3 coding sequence is TGTGCCAGCAGCCAATCTCGGGGGGGAGGGAATGAGCAGTTCTTC. Translating it yields CASSQSRGGGNEQFF. This sequence joins TRBV4-2 and TRBJ2-1; 8 positions match TRBD2. In germline, CDR1 is LGHNA, CDR2 YNFKEQ. CDR3 size: 15 residues. Trimming at V came to 2 bases and at J to 7 bases, leaving 7 bases not matched to a gene.

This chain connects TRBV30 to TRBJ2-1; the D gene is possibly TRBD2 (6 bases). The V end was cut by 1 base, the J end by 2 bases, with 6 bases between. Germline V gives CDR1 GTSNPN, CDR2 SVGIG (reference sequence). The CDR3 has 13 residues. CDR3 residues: CAWSAGAYNEQFF. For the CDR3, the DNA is TGTGCCTGGAGTGCGGGGGCCTACAATGAGCAGTTCTTC.

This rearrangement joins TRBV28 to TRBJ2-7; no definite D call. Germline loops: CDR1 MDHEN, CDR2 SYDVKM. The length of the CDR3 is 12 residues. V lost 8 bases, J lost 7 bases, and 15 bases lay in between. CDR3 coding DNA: TGTGCCAGCTCCTTCTACGATCCGGAGCAGTACTTC. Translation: CASSFYDPEQYF. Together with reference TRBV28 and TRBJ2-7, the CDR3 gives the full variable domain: DVKVTQSSRYLVKRTGEKVFLECVQDMDHENMFWYRQDPGLGLRLIYFSYDVKMKEKGDIPEGYSVSREKKERFSLILESASTNQTSMYLCASSFYDPEQYFGPGTRLTVT.

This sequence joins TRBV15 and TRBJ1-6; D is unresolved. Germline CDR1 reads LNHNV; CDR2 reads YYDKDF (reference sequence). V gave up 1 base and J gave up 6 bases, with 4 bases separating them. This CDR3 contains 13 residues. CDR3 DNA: TGTGCCACCAGCAGAGTATCTAATTCACCCCTCCACTTT. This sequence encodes CATSRVSNSPLHF.

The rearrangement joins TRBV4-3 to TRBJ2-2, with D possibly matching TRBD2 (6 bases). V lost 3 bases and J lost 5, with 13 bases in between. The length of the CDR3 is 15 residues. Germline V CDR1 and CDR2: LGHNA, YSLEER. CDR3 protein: CASSQETRSTGELFF. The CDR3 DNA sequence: TGCGCCAGCAGCCAGGAGACTAGATCTACCGGGGAGCTGTTTTTT.

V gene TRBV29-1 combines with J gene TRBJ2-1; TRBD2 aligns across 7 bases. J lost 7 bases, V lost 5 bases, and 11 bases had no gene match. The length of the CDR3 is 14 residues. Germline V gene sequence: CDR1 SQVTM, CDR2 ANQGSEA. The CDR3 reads CSVLTGEGHNEQFF. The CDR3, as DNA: TGCAGCGTTCTAACGGGGGAGGGCCATAATGAGCAGTTCTTC.

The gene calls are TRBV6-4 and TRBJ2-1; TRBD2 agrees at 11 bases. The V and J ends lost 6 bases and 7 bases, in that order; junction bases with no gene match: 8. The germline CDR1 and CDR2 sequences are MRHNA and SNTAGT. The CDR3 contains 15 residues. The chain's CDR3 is CASRGSGGASNEQFF. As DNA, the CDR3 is TGTGCCAGCAGAGGTAGCGGGGGGGCCTCGAATGAGCAGTTCTTC.

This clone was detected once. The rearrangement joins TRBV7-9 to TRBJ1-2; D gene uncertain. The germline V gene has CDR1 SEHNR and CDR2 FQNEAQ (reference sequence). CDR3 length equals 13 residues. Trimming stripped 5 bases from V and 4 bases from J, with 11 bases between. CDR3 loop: CASSEWTPYGYTF. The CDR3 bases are TGTGCCAGCAGCGAGTGGACTCCCTATGGCTACACCTTC.

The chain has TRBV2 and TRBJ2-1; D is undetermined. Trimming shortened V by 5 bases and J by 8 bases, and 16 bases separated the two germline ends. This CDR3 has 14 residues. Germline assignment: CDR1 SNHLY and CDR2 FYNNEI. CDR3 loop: CASSFGRVDDEQFF. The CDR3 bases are TGTGCCAGCAGTTTTGGCAGAGTGGACGATGAGCAGTTCTTC.

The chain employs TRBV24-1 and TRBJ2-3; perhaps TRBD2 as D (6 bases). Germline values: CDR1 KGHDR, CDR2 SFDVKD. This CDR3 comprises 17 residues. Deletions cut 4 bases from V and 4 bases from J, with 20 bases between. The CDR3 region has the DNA TGTGCCACCAGTGACAGGGAGCTTTGGAGGGACTCAGATACGCAGTATTTT. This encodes CATSDRELWRDSDTQYF.

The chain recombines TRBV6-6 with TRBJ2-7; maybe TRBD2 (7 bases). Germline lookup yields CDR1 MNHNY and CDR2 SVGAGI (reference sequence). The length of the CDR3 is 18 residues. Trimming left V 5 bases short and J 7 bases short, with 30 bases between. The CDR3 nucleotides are TGTGCCAGCAGTCCACAAATCCTTCTCGTAGAGGGAGGGGGGGAGCAGTACGTC. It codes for CASSPQILLVEGGGEQYV.

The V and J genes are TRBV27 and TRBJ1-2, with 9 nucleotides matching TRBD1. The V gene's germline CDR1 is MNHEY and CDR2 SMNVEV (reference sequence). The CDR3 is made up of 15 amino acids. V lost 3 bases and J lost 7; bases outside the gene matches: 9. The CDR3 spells CASSFRRDRATGYTF. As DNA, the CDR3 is TGTGCCAGCAGTTTCCGCAGGGACAGGGCCACTGGCTACACCTTC.

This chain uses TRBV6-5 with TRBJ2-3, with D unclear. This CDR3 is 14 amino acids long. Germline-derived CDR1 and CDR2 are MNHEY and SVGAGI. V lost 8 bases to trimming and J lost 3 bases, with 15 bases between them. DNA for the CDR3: TGTGCCAGCGGGGTTCGGCGGATTACAGATACGCAGTATTTT. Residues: CASGVRRITDTQYF.

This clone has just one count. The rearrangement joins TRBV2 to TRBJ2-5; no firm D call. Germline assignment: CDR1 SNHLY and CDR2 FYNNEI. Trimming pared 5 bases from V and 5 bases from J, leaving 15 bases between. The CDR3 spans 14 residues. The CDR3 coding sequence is TGTGCCAGCAGTTTGACAAGTCCGGCGGAGACCCAGTACTTC. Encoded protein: CASSLTSPAETQYF.